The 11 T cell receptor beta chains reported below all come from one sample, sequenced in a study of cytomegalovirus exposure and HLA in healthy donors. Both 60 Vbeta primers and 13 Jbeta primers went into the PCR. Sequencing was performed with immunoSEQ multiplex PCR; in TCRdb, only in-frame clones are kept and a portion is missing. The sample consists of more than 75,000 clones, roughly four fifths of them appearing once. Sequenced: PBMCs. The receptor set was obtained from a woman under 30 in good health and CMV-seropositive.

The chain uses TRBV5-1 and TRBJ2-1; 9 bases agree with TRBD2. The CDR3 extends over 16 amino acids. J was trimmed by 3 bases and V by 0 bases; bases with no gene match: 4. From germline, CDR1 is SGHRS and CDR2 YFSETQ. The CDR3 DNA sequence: TGCGCCAGCAGCTTGGTAGCGGGAGCCTACTACAATGAGCAGTTCTTC. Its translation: CASSLVAGAYYNEQFF. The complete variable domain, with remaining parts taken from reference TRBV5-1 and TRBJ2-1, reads KAGVTQTPRYLIKTRGQQVTLSCSPISGHRSVSWYQQTPGQGLQFLFEYFSETQRNKGNFPGRFSGRQFSNSRSEMNVSTLELGDSALYLCASSLVAGAYYNEQFFGPGTRLTVL.

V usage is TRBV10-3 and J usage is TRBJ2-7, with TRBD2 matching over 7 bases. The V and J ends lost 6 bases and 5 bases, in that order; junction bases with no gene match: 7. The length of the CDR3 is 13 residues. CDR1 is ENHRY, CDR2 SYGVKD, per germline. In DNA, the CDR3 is TGTGCCATCAGACCGGGACTATCAGACGAGCAGTACTTC. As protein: CAIRPGLSDEQYF.

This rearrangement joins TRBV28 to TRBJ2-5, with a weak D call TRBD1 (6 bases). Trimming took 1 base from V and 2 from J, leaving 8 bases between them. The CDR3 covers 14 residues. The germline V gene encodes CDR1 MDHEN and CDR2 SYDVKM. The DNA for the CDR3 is TGTGCCAGCAGTTTATATGGACAGCAAGAGACCCAGTACTTC. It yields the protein CASSLYGQQETQYF.

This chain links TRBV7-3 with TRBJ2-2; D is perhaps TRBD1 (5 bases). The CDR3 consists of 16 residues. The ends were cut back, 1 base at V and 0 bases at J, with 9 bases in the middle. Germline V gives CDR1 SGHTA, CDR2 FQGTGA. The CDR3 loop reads CASSLNSGTNTGELFF. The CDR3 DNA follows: TGTGCCAGCAGCTTAAACTCAGGGACGAACACCGGGGAGCTGTTTTTT.

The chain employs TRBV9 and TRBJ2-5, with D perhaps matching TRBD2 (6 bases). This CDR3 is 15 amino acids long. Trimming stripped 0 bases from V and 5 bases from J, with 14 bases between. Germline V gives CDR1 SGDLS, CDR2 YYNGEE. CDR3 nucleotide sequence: TGTGCCAGCAGCGTAGCTTGGGGGGAGTATGAGACCCAGTACTTC. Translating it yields CASSVAWGEYETQYF.

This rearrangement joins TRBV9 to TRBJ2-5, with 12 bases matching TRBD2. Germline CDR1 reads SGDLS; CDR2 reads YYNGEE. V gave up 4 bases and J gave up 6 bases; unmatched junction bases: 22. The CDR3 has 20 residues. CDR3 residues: CASSKERGLAGGPSPKTQYF. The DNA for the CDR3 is TGTGCCAGCAGCAAAGAGAGGGGGCTAGCGGGAGGGCCGTCTCCAAAGACCCAGTACTTC.

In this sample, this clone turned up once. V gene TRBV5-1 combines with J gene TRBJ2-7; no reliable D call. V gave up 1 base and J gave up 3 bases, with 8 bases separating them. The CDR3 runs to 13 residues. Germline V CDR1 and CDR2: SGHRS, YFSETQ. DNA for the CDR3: TGCGCCAGCAGCTTGTTTGACATCTACGAGCAGTACTTC. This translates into CASSLFDIYEQYF. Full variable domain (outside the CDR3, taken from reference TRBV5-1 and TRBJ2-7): KAGVTQTPRYLIKTRGQQVTLSCSPISGHRSVSWYQQTPGQGLQFLFEYFSETQRNKGNFPGRFSGRQFSNSRSEMNVSTLELGDSALYLCASSLFDIYEQYFGPGTRLTVT.

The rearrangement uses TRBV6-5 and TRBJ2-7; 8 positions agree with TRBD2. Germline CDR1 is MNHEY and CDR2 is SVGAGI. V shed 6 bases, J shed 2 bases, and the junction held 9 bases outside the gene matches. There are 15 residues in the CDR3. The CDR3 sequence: CASRKKEGLAYEQYF. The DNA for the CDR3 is TGTGCCAGCAGGAAAAAGGAGGGACTAGCCTACGAGCAGTACTTC.

CDR3 protein: CASSPQPNYGYTF. CDR3 nucleotides: TGTGCCAGCAGCCCACAGCCTAACTATGGCTACACCTTC. This chain links TRBV6-1 with TRBJ1-2; D unclear. V shed 6 bases and J shed 0 bases, with 8 bases lying between them. This CDR3 has 13 residues. Germline lookup yields CDR1 MNHNS and CDR2 SASEGT.

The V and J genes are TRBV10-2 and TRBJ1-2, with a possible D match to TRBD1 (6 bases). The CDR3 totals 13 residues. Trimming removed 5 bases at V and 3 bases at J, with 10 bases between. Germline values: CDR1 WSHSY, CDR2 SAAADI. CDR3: CASSSGQYYGYTF. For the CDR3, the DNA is TGCGCCAGCAGTAGTGGACAGTACTATGGCTACACCTTC.

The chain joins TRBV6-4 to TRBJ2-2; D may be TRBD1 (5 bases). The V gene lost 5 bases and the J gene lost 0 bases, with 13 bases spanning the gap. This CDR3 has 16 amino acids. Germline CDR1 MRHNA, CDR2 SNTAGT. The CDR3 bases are TGTGCCAGCAGTCCGACGTCAGGGTCGAACACCGGGGAGCTGTTTTTT. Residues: CASSPTSGSNTGELFF.